Following are 30 T cell receptor beta chains from one sample sequenced in a study of blood T cell repertoires in COVID-19. Using immunoSEQ multiplex PCR, the repertoire was profiled, and TCRdb retains in-frame clones only, with some absent. The sample carries fewer than 350,000 clones, approximately 89% recorded once. Sample: peripheral blood. The receptors derive from a woman aged 55-69 years with COVID-19, enrolled during active disease.

This clone was observed a single time. The chain links TRBV5-1 to TRBJ2-6, with TRBD2 identical over 10 bases. The CDR3 totals 17 residues. V trimming: 4 bases; J trimming: 2 bases; junction bases outside the gene matches: 6. Per germline, CDR1 SGHRS and CDR2 YFSETQ. The DNA for the CDR3 is TGCGCCAGCAGCCTGGGCACTAGCGGGGCTGGGGCCAACGTCCTGACTTTC. Its translation is CASSLGTSGAGANVLTF. Combining the CDR3 with reference TRBV5-1 and TRBJ2-6 gives the whole variable domain KAGVTQTPRYLIKTRGQQVTLSCSPISGHRSVSWYQQTPGQGLQFLFEYFSETQRNKGNFPGRFSGRQFSNSRSEMNVSTLELGDSALYLCASSLGTSGAGANVLTFGAGSRLTVL.

This clone was seen just once. The chain is built from TRBV19 and TRBJ1-4; D remains ambiguous. V was trimmed by 3 bases and J by 8 bases, leaving 7 bases between them. Germline V gives CDR1 LNHDA, CDR2 SQIVND (reference sequence). The CDR3 totals 12 residues. The CDR3, as DNA: TGTGCCAGTAGTATCCAGAGGGAAAAACTGTTTTTT. Its translation is CASSIQREKLFF.

This clone occurred once. The CDR3 region has the DNA TGCGCCAGCAGCTTCACCGGGACTAGCGGGGGCCATGAGCAGTTCTTC. Translated: CASSFTGTSGGHEQFF. This rearrangement joins TRBV5-1 to TRBJ2-1; the match to TRBD2 covers 14 bases. Looked up from germline, CDR1 is SGHRS and CDR2 is YFSETQ. The CDR3 sequence is 16 residues long. The V gene end was trimmed by 2 bases and the J gene end by 8 bases; junction bases not matched to a gene: 6.

The rearrangement joins TRBV7-9 to TRBJ2-5, with D unclear. Trimming took off 1 base at V and 4 bases at J, with 13 bases between the two ends. The CDR3 totals 15 residues. Per the germline V gene, CDR1 is SEHNR and CDR2 is FQNEAQ (reference sequence). CDR3 nucleotides: TGTGCCAGCAGCTTAGGGCTTGGTTATGGAGAGACCCAGTACTTC. This gives the protein CASSLGLGYGETQYF.

The V and J genes are TRBV30 and TRBJ1-2; no definite D call. Trimming left V 0 bases short and J 8 bases short, with 13 bases between. Germline CDR1 GTSNPN, CDR2 SVGIG (reference sequence). CDR3 length equals 13 residues. CDR3 DNA sequence: TGTGCCTGGAGTGTACTAGAGGAGAGCGGCTACACCTTC. Its translation: CAWSVLEESGYTF. Together with reference TRBV30 and TRBJ1-2, the CDR3 gives the full variable domain: SQTIHQWPATLVQPVGSPLSLECTVEGTSNPNLYWYRQAAGRGLQLLFYSVGIGQISSEVPQNLSASRPQDRQFILSSKKLLLSDSGFYLCAWSVLEESGYTFGSGTRLTVV.

This clone was seen only a few times. The chain is built from TRBV7-9 and TRBJ2-7; no clear D. The V gene's germline CDR1 is SEHNR and CDR2 FQNEAQ (reference sequence). This CDR3 has 11 residues. Between the trimmed V and J ends, which lost 4 bases and 5 bases, there was a span of 6 bases. The CDR3 bases are TGTGCCAGCAGCTCTATCCACGAGCAGTACTTC. Residues: CASSSIHEQYF.

The chain is built from TRBV28 and TRBJ1-2; D is ambiguous. Germline V CDR1 and CDR2: MDHEN, SYDVKM. CDR3 size: 13 residues. V lost 1 base to trimming and J lost 6 bases, with 9 bases between them. The chain's CDR3 is CASSLYPGNGYTF. DNA for the CDR3: TGTGCCAGCAGTTTATACCCAGGAAATGGCTACACCTTC.

The rearrangement uses TRBV7-8 and TRBJ1-1; tentative D call: TRBD1 (5 bases). Trimming shortened V by 3 bases and J by 1 base, and 9 bases separated the two germline ends. The CDR3 runs to 14 residues. Germline CDR1 SGHVS, CDR2 FQNEAQ. CDR3 DNA: TGTGCCAGCAGCTTCACAAGGGGGAACACTGAAGCTTTCTTT. It is translated as CASSFTRGNTEAFF.

The rearrangement links TRBV29-1 to TRBJ1-2; TRBD1 is a possible D gene (5 bases). CDR1 and CDR2 (germline): SQVTM, ANQGSEA. The CDR3 loop spans 17 amino acids. V lost 6 bases, J lost 0 bases, and 23 bases lay in between. CDR3 nucleotide sequence: TGCAGCGTGAGGGGAGACCGCCCGCGCGGGGCTAACTATGGCTACACCTTC. Amino acids: CSVRGDRPRGANYGYTF. Supplemented by reference TRBV29-1 and TRBJ1-2, the full variable domain reads SAVISQKPSRDICQRGTSLTIQCQVDSQVTMMFWYRQQPGQSLTLIATANQGSEATYESGFVIDKFPISRPNLTFSTLTVSNMSPEDSSIYLCSVRGDRPRGANYGYTFGSGTRLTVV.

J is TRBJ1-2 and V is TRBV9, with D possibly matching TRBD1 (6 bases). CDR1 is SGDLS, CDR2 YYNGEE, per germline. The CDR3 consists of 13 residues. Trimming took off 0 bases at V and 8 bases at J, with 11 bases between the two ends. CDR3 in amino acids: CASSVDHREGYTF. Written as DNA, the CDR3 is TGTGCCAGCAGCGTAGATCACAGGGAAGGCTACACCTTC.

The chain links TRBV6-6 to TRBJ2-7; no definite D call. Germline-derived CDR1 and CDR2 are MNHNY and SVGAGI (reference sequence). This CDR3 spans 13 amino acids. The ends were cut back, 2 bases at V and 3 bases at J, with 8 bases in the middle. The CDR3 protein is CASSYPNNYEQYF. The DNA for the CDR3 is TGTGCCAGCAGTTACCCGAACAACTACGAGCAGTACTTC.

The chain has TRBV28 and TRBJ2-7; 8 bases fit TRBD2. The CDR3 covers 15 residues. V shed 3 bases and J 4 bases; nucleotides not matched to a gene: 8. Germline lookup yields CDR1 MDHEN and CDR2 SYDVKM. The DNA of the CDR3 is TGTGCCAGCAGTTTGCCGGGGGGGGCGGCGTACGAGCAGTACTTC. Amino acid sequence: CASSLPGGAAYEQYF. Combining the CDR3 with reference TRBV28 and TRBJ2-7 gives the whole variable domain DVKVTQSSRYLVKRTGEKVFLECVQDMDHENMFWYRQDPGLGLRLIYFSYDVKMKEKGDIPEGYSVSREKKERFSLILESASTNQTSMYLCASSLPGGAAYEQYFGPGTRLTVT.

The gene calls are TRBV7-8 and TRBJ1-3; TRBD1 aligns across 8 bases. Germline V gene sequence: CDR1 SGHVS, CDR2 FQNEAQ. Losses at the gene ends were 3 bases for V and 2 bases for J; bases not matched to a gene: 3. This CDR3 comprises 15 residues. The CDR3 sequence: CASSFYRGTGNTIYF. The CDR3 DNA reads TGTGCCAGCAGCTTTTACAGGGGGACTGGAAACACCATATATTTT.

This chain connects TRBV5-1 to TRBJ2-2; 7 positions agree with TRBD2. CDR3 length: 14 amino acids. Germline CDR1 reads SGHRS; CDR2 reads YFSETQ. Trimming removed 7 bases from V and 2 bases from J; junction bases left unmatched: 5. The CDR3 nucleotides are TGCGCCAGCGAGCGGGGTTACAACACCGGGGAGCTGTTTTTT. Its translation: CASERGYNTGELFF.

The gene calls are TRBV7-2 and TRBJ2-7; D might be TRBD2 (6 bases). The CDR3 covers 14 residues. In germline, CDR1 is SGHTA, CDR2 FQGNSA. The germline V and J ends were trimmed by 5 bases and 3 bases, with 14 bases remaining between them. CDR3 DNA: TGTGCCAGCAGCCCGGACGGGGGACGCTACGAGCAGTACTTC. Translating it yields CASSPDGGRYEQYF.

The chain recombines TRBV5-6 with TRBJ2-3; tentative D call: TRBD1 (5 bases). V lost 1 base to trimming and J lost 0 bases, with 9 bases between them. The CDR3 is 15 amino acids. Germline V lookup: CDR1 SGHDT, CDR2 YYEEEE. CDR3 residues: CASSLQGSSTDTQYF. The CDR3 coding sequence is TGTGCCAGCAGCTTGCAGGGATCCAGCACAGATACGCAGTATTTT.

CDR3 coding DNA: TGTGCCAGCAGTGTGGGACAGGGGGTCAGTAATTCACCCCTCCACTTT. Protein: CASSVGQGVSNSPLHF. The chain uses TRBV28 and TRBJ1-6; TRBD1 matches 11 bases. This CDR3 is 16 amino acids long. J was trimmed by 6 bases and V by 5 bases; bases with no gene match: 6. Germline CDR1 is MDHEN and CDR2 is SYDVKM.

V is TRBV7-9 and J is TRBJ1-2; 7 nucleotides align to TRBD1. J was trimmed by 3 bases and V by 10 bases; bases with no gene match: 5. From germline, CDR1 is SEHNR and CDR2 FQNEAQ (reference sequence). This CDR3 has 12 amino acids. The CDR3, as DNA: TGTGCCACCGACAGGGACGACTATGGCTACACCTTC. Its protein is CATDRDDYGYTF.

The chain has TRBV24-1 and TRBJ2-7; TRBD1 is a possible D gene (7 bases). This CDR3 is built from 16 residues. The ends were cut back, 3 bases at V and 1 base at J, with 15 bases in the middle. Germline V gene data show CDR1 as KGHDR and CDR2 as SFDVKD. The CDR3 protein is CATSDPRSGGSYEQYF. CDR3 DNA: TGTGCCACCAGTGATCCACGATCAGGGGGGTCCTACGAGCAGTACTTC.

A few counts support this clone. This sequence joins TRBV6-5 and TRBJ2-6, with D possibly being TRBD2 (5 bases). The V gene lost 8 bases and the J gene lost 2 bases, with 13 bases spanning the gap. Germline V lookup: CDR1 MNHEY, CDR2 SVGAGI. The CDR3 extends over 15 amino acids. The CDR3 nucleotides read TGTGCCAGCTTAGAGGGAACAGCTGGGGCCAACGTCCTGACTTTC. As protein: CASLEGTAGANVLTF.

The rearrangement uses TRBV12-3 or TRBV12-4 and TRBJ1-2; 7 nucleotides agree with TRBD1. The CDR3 totals 13 residues. J was trimmed by 4 bases and V by 5 bases; bases with no gene match: 4. This CDR3 reads CASSGDSRYGYTF. The CDR3 nucleotides read TGTGCCAGCAGTGGGGACAGCCGCTATGGCTACACCTTC.

The chain uses TRBV4-1 and TRBJ2-5, with a weak D call TRBD2 (5 bases). From germline, CDR1 is MGHRA and CDR2 YSYEKL. The CDR3 covers 14 residues. Trimming removed 1 base at V and 5 bases at J, with 11 bases between. CDR3 region: CASSQVSGFETQYF. Written as DNA, the CDR3 is TGCGCCAGCAGCCAAGTATCGGGATTTGAGACCCAGTACTTC.

The CDR3 DNA reads as TGTGCCAGCAGTTCGACAGGGGGCGAAAAACTGTTTTTT. It yields the protein CASSSTGGEKLFF. This rearrangement joins TRBV6-5 to TRBJ1-4; 10 bases match TRBD1. V trimming: 4 bases; J trimming: 8 bases; junction bases outside the gene matches: 1. Looked up from germline, CDR1 is MNHEY and CDR2 is SVGAGI. The CDR3 sequence is 13 residues long.

The genes are TRBV5-6 and TRBJ2-5; no clear D gene. V was clipped by 2 bases and J by 5 bases, with 7 bases between them. Germline loops: CDR1 SGHDT, CDR2 YYEEEE. The CDR3 is made up of 12 amino acids. CDR3 protein: CASSFNRETQYF. In DNA, the CDR3 is TGTGCCAGCAGCTTTAATCGGGAGACCCAGTACTTC.

This sequence joins TRBV2 and TRBJ1-2; the D is unclear. The CDR3 consists of 13 residues. Looked up from germline, CDR1 is SNHLY and CDR2 is FYNNEI. V was trimmed by 7 bases and J by 0 bases, leaving 9 bases between them. CDR3 bases: TGTGCCAGCACTGGCATACCTAACTATGGCTACACCTTC. As protein: CASTGIPNYGYTF.

This chain links TRBV30 with TRBJ2-1, with 8 nucleotides matching TRBD2. The CDR3 covers 13 residues. The V segment lost 2 bases and the J segment 9 bases; nucleotides outside the gene matches: 6. Germline assignment: CDR1 GTSNPN and CDR2 SVGIG (reference sequence). CDR3 amino acids: CAWSPGGVREQFF. DNA for the CDR3: TGTGCCTGGAGTCCCGGGGGGGTTCGTGAGCAGTTCTTC.

J is TRBJ1-2 and V is TRBV18; 7 nucleotides align to TRBD1. The V and J ends lost 6 bases and 4 bases, in that order; junction bases with no gene match: 11. The CDR3 is 15 amino acids. Germline V gene data show CDR1 as KGHSH and CDR2 as LQKENI. The CDR3 here is CASSLIRGQSYGYTF. The CDR3 DNA sequence: TGTGCCAGCTCCTTGATTAGGGGGCAGAGCTATGGCTACACCTTC.

The chain links TRBV28 to TRBJ2-1; TRBD2 matches at 9 bases. This CDR3 comprises 16 residues. Germline CDR1 and CDR2: MDHEN and SYDVKM. The V and J ends lost 2 bases and 6 bases, in that order; junction bases with no gene match: 8. The CDR3 here is CASSLGSGGLLNEQFF. CDR3 nucleotides: TGTGCCAGCAGTTTAGGTAGCGGGGGCCTTCTCAATGAGCAGTTCTTC.

The chain employs TRBV25-1 and TRBJ2-5; TRBD2 might be the D (5 bases). CDR3 size: 15 residues. Germline lookup yields CDR1 MGHDK and CDR2 SYGVNS. V was shortened by 5 bases and J by 0 bases, with 13 bases between the two germline ends. The CDR3 region is CASSSQLVDQETQYF. CDR3 nucleotide sequence: TGTGCCAGCAGTTCTCAACTAGTCGACCAAGAGACCCAGTACTTC.

Only a few counts were recorded for this clone. This rearrangement joins TRBV2 to TRBJ1-3; D is undetermined. The CDR3 runs 14 residues. V was trimmed by 11 bases and J by 0 bases, leaving 14 bases between them. Germline V lookup: CDR1 SNHLY, CDR2 FYNNEI. CDR3 nucleotide sequence: TGTGCCCGACAACCCTCCGCCTCTGGAAACACCATATATTTT. Translation: CARQPSASGNTIYF. Using reference TRBV2 and TRBJ1-3 for the parts outside the CDR3, the full variable domain is EPEVTQTPSHQVTQMGQEVILRCVPISNHLYFYWYRQILGQKVEFLVSFYNNEISEKSEIFDDQFSVERPDGSNFTLKIRSTKLEDSAMYFCARQPSASGNTIYFGEGSWLTVV.